Sequencing of this T cell receptor (beta chain) was carried out in a study of identifying expanded T cells in peripheral blood (dated by TCRdb to the late 2010s). About the investigation overall: Technical replicates were generated by sequencing separate aliquots of the same genomic DNA pool, with four replicates compared pairwise.

No immune events such as infections were documented for the healthy donors during the collection period. Healthy-donor blood repertoires served as a training cohort to calibrate time-dependent variance in a beta-binomial model of T-cell clone differential abundance. The training cohort comprised roughly 10 healthy donors, 3 female and 7 male. On average the donors were approximately 40 years old, and their ages spanned about 25 to 64 years. Obtained from a commercial supplier, whole blood was collected from each healthy donor at three time points set around two weeks apart. For immunosequencing, genomic DNA was extracted from whole blood that had not been sorted. With respect to this clone: Its antigen is unknown. The sample holds no much larger clone one base away, and base qualities are not on file.

On the study overall, not on this receptor specifically: It was expected by the authors that biological variance in healthy repertoires might increase further over much longer intervals, such as months to years. The binomial model flagged around 1.2 differentially abundant clones between technical replicates, compared with approximately 16 over approximately two weeks and 18 to 20 over around four weeks. Across all healthy donors, variance in clone template counts between two-week samples was found to increase significantly with total template count. Both the number of clones called differentially abundant and the false-positive rate were significantly reduced by the beta-binomial model across all healthy-donor time intervals.

Trimming removed 2 bases from V and 7 bases from J, leaving 18 bases between the germline ends. Measured from the cysteine to the phenylalanine, the CDR3 is 16 residues long. Only the CDR3 DNA is retained, 48 bases long and in frame from the first base. Per the germline V gene (reference sequence), SGHKS is the CDR1 and YYEKEE is the CDR2. The immunoSEQ Assay, which uses bias-controlled multiplex PCR amplification of genomic DNA, was used to profile TCRbeta CDR3 regions. The paper's data handling went like this. The absolute abundance of each unique TCRbeta CDR3 region was quantified after sequences were collapsed and filtered. Two models were used to test differential abundance: a binomial model (Fisher-equivalent) and a beta-binomial model that adds time-dependent variance fitted from healthy donors. Clones with fewer than 5 combined templates were excluded, and clones with Benjamini-Hochberg FDR below 0.01 were called differentially abundant. Using the form v = (b*log(k)+a)^2, the beta-binomial variance was modeled as a function of the total template count across the two samples. The clones in this table, taken by TCRdb from immuneACCESS, are in-frame only. Not every clone is retained; where verified, under half of the shortfall comes from an unresolved V gene, and the cause of the rest is unknown. V and J calls and clone size are given by that table; D and trimming were obtained from the DNA. Across this sample there are under 70,000 clones, with 70% to 90% seen only once. The ten largest clones represent roughly 4.5% of the sample.

This receptor was identified in a person aged 18 to 75 in good health. Sequenced input: blood. This receptor chain uses TRBV5-5 and TRBJ1-4; no D segment can be confidently identified. CDR3 loop: CASSFTSGSELEKLFF. Here is the DNA: TGTGCCAGCAGCTTTACGTCAGGCTCCGAACTTGAAAAACTGTTTTTT.